The 3 T cell receptor beta chains listed next were all sequenced from one sample in a study of cytomegalovirus exposure and HLA in healthy donors. PCR used 60 Vbeta primers and 13 Jbeta primers. Sequencing used immunoSEQ multiplex PCR; TCRdb keeps in-frame clones, though not all of them. The sample has over 150,000 clones; 80% are singletons. Sequenced material: PBMCs. The receptors come from a human donor in good health.

About this clone itself: At one end the junction does not follow the germline gene, possibly because of a read error. CDR3 sequence (DNA): TGTGCTAGCAGCTTAATGTCATCAGATACGCAGTATTTT. Amino acid sequence: CASSLMSSDTQYF. This chain uses TRBV7-7 with TRBJ2-3; no firm D call. The CDR3 runs to 13 residues. Germline assignment: CDR1 SSHAT and CDR2 FNYEAQ (reference sequence).

This clone was recorded once. The V and J genes are TRBV19 and TRBJ1-2; 7 bases line up with TRBD1. The CDR3 sequence is 15 residues long. V shed 7 bases, J shed 9 bases, and the junction held 17 bases outside the gene matches. From germline, CDR1 is LNHDA and CDR2 SQIVND (reference sequence). In DNA, the CDR3 is TGTGCCAGTACCCCAGCTTATCGGGACAGTCGAAGCTACACCTTC. Amino acids: CASTPAYRDSRSYTF.

The table lists this clone with a count of one. The genes are TRBV5-4 and TRBJ1-2, with 7 positions matching TRBD1. This CDR3 has 14 residues. Germline CDR1 reads SGHNT; CDR2 reads YYREEE (reference sequence). The V gene end was trimmed by 0 bases and the J gene end by 2 bases; junction bases not matched to a gene: 1. This chain's CDR3 is CASSLDRGNYGYTF. The CDR3 region has the DNA TGTGCCAGCAGCTTGGACAGGGGCAACTATGGCTACACCTTC.